This T cell receptor beta chain was found in a study of shared clonotypes between healthy human individuals. Points from the study as a whole: Among several donors, roughly 5.4% of naive CD4 clonotypes were found in common.

In the study's own analysis: Filtering differed because ImmunoSEQ produced junction-only sequences that carried no quality scores. Clones were read by immunoSEQ multiplex PCR, and TCRdb kept only the in-frame ones, dropping some. V and J calls and clone size follow that table, whereas D and trimming were derived from the DNA. The data show under 1,100,000 clones, under 80% seen once. Comments on this clone: Antigen: not known.

CDR1 and CDR2 (germline): SGHRS, YFSETQ. The CDR3 is 14 amino acids. Deletions cut 4 bases from V and 5 bases from J, with 16 bases between. Sequenced: memory CD4+ T cells sorted from blood. Subset of the sample: CD45RA-negative fraction. V gene TRBV5-1 combines with J gene TRBJ2-7, with D maybe TRBD2 (5 bases). The origin of this receptor is a man between 18 and 29 years old in good health. The CDR3 is CASSTSLGRNEQYF. CDR3 nucleotides: TGCGCCAGCAGCACGTCACTAGGTCGCAACGAGCAGTACTTC.